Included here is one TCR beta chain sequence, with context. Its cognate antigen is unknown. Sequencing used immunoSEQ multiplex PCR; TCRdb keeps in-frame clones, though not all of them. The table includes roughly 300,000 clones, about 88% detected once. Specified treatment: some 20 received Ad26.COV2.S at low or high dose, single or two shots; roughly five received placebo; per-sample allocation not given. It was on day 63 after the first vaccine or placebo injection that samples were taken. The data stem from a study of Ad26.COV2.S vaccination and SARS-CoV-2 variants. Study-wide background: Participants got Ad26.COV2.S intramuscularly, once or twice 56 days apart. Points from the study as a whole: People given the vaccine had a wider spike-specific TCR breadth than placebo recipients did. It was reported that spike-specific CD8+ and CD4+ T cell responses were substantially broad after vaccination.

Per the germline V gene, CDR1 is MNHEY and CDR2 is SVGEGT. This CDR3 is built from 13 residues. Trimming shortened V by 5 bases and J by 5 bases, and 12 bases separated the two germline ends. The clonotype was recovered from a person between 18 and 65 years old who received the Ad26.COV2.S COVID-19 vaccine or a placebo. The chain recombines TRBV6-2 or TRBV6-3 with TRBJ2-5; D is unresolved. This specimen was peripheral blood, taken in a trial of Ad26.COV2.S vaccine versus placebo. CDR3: CASSSSRRETQYF. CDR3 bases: TGTGCCAGCAGTAGTTCCCGGCGGGAGACCCAGTACTTC.